This T cell receptor (beta chain) is drawn from a study of T cell responses to AZD1222 COVID-19 vaccine. Findings and caveats of the study: Baseline testing showed seropositivity in only 6 or 7 AZD1222 recipients. Repertoires in all cases were sampled only once the peak T cell response had passed.

TCRdb keeps only in-frame clones here, not all; method: immunoSEQ multiplex PCR. The repertoire includes roughly 100,000 clones, roughly 80% of them detected once, and over 15% sits in the top ten. Worth noting for this clone: Its antigen is unknown.

The CDR3 has 14 residues. Deletions cut 4 bases from V and 3 bases from J, with 12 bases between. Germline V lookup: CDR1 KGHSH, CDR2 LQKENI. This TCR was recovered from an adult in good health. This chain connects TRBV18 to TRBJ1-1; tentative D call: TRBD1 (6 bases). This material consisted of peripheral blood, taken on day 0 of AZD1222 vaccination. The CDR3 spells CASSQGVRDTEAFF. DNA of the CDR3: TGTGCCAGCTCACAGGGGGTCCGGGACACTGAAGCTTTCTTT.